What follows is one T cell receptor beta chain and its context. The antigen remains unidentified. Sequencing was performed with immunoSEQ multiplex PCR; in TCRdb, only in-frame clones are kept and a portion is missing. The sample records a few hundred thousand clones, approximately 90% being singletons. These data belong to a study of cytomegalovirus exposure and HLA in healthy donors. The CDR3 has 14 amino acids. Germline CDR1 and CDR2: GTSNPN and SVGIG (reference sequence). With 1 base clipped from V and 13 bases from J, the junction kept 8 bases outside the gene matches. Whole-study results and caveats: The study listed approximately 160 cytomegalovirus-associated TCR beta chains.

The sample consisted of PBMCs. This clonotype was sampled from a woman between 18 and 29 years old in good health and CMV-seronegative. The chain employs TRBV30 and TRBJ1-6, with 9 bases matching TRBD1. CDR3 sequence: CAWSGDREVDPLHF. The CDR3 DNA reads TGTGCCTGGAGTGGGGACAGGGAAGTAGACCCCCTCCACTTT.